The clone carrying this TCR beta chain was found a few times. This CDR3 has 13 residues. Looked up from germline, CDR1 is SQVTM and CDR2 is ANQGSEA. Trimming took 6 bases from V and 4 from J, leaving 14 bases between them. The protocol was immunoSEQ multiplex PCR, while the TCRdb copy is restricted to in-frame clones and leaves out a portion. The data hold around 70,000 clones, with around 85% observed a single time. This entry belongs to a study of OX40 agonist ivuxolimab in advanced cancers. As for the study in general: Anti-PD-1, anti-PD-L1 or anti-CTLA-4 therapy given earlier was allowed, and 40% had some. Two cutaneous melanoma patients and one hepatocellular carcinoma patient, three in all, had partial responses.

V gene TRBV29-1 combines with J gene TRBJ2-3; a possible D gene is TRBD1 (5 bases). This TCR was sampled from an adult with an advanced solid tumor such as melanoma, head and neck, liver or kidney cancer. This specimen was CD4+ or CD8+ T cells sorted from blood, taken in a trial of the OX40 agonist ivuxolimab. Here the CDR3 reads CSVRTYSADTQYF. In DNA, the CDR3 is TGCAGCGTCCGGACATACTCGGCAGATACGCAGTATTTT.